Listed below are T cell receptor beta chains from one sample, sequenced in a study of T cell changes during pregnancy in multiple sclerosis. This table comes from immunoSEQ multiplex PCR, and its TCRdb copy is limited to in-frame clones, with some not included. Found here are about 34,000 clones, roughly 89% of them singletons; the top ten hold around 3.3%. Material: CD8+ T cells from peripheral blood mononuclear cells, obtained in the third trimester of pregnancy. Every receptor here comes from a female donor with multiple sclerosis, enrolled in a pregnancy study. Both conserved end residues are part of each CDR3. Each record gives: CDR3 DNA, CDR3 protein, J gene, clone size, D gene, V gene. A D gene is named only where the DNA matches it firmly. Clone size, where shown, is once, few, many, or a class for clones that have expanded.

TGTGCCAGCAGTTTCGGGACAGGGGGTCAGCCCCAGCATTTT CASSFGTGGQPQHF TRBJ1-5 - TRBD1 TRBV27
TGCGCCAGCAGCCAAGATTCCAGGAACACTGAAGCTTTCTTT CASSQDSRNTEAFF TRBJ1-1 - - TRBV4-3
TGTGCCAGCAGCCCACAGGGGGCGGCTAATGAAAAACTGTTTTTT CASSPQGAANEKLFF TRBJ1-4 once TRBD1 TRBV9
TGCGCCAGCAGCCAAGTGTCCAGGGGCGACTCCTACGAGCAGTACTTC CASSQVSRGDSYEQYF TRBJ2-7 - - TRBV4-1
TGCGCCAGCAGCTCCTCGGCGGGGATTTCCTACGAGCAGTACTTC CASSSSAGISYEQYF TRBJ2-7 once - TRBV5-1
TGTGCCAGCAGCCCTCGAGGAGGGGTGGTCGAGCAGTACTTC CASSPRGGVVEQYF TRBJ2-7 - - TRBV7-6
TGTGCCACTAGGGACGGGGGGGAGACCCAGTACTTC CATRDGGETQYF TRBJ2-5 once TRBD2 TRBV6-5
TGTGCCAGCAGCTGGGAGGGTGGGACTATTTACTCCTACGAGCAGTACTTC CASSWEGGTIYSYEQYF TRBJ2-7 - TRBD2 TRBV7-3
TGTGCCAGCAACGAGGTGGGGGGGGCACCCAAGGCAGATACGCAGTATTTT CASNEVGGAPKADTQYF TRBJ2-3 once - TRBV7-9
TGCGCCAGCAGCCCCTTTGGGGGACAGGGCGGGACCGGGGAGCTGTTTTTT CASSPFGGQGGTGELFF TRBJ2-2 few TRBD1 TRBV4-1
TGTGCCAGCAGTTGGACGGGGGTTACAGATACGCAGTATTTT CASSWTGVTDTQYF TRBJ2-3 - - TRBV27
TGTGCCAGCAGCCCGGTGGGGGGTTACTATGGCTACACCTTC CASSPVGGYYGYTF TRBJ1-2 - - TRBV11-1
TGTGCCAGCAGCTTAGGCGGGACAGGGGGCGCAAATGGCTACACCTTC CASSLGGTGGANGYTF TRBJ1-2 - TRBD1 TRBV13